These 17 T cell receptor beta chains were sequenced from one sample in a study of blood T cell repertoires in COVID-19. Method: immunoSEQ multiplex PCR; TCRdb's copy keeps in-frame clones and lacks some. The sample shows roughly 150,000 clones, about 88% of them seen only once. The source material was peripheral blood. Every receptor here comes from a man aged 45-65 years who had recovered from COVID-19.

This CDR3 reads CASSSTTSGNWFF. CDR3 DNA sequence: TGTGCCAGCAGCTCGACGACTAGCGGAAACTGGTTCTTC. This rearrangement joins TRBV7-9 to TRBJ2-1, with 9 positions matching TRBD2. Germline V lookup: CDR1 SEHNR, CDR2 FQNEAQ (reference sequence). V lost 4 bases and J lost 15; bases outside the gene matches: 10. This CDR3 is built from 13 residues.

This clone was counted a single time. The chain links TRBV4-3 to TRBJ1-2; the D gene is possibly TRBD1 (6 bases). Trimming pared 3 bases from V and 5 bases from J, leaving 19 bases between. The germline V gene has CDR1 LGHNA and CDR2 YSLEER. This CDR3 region has 16 residues. This chain's CDR3 is CASSQDRGASRYGYTF. Written as DNA, the CDR3 is TGCGCCAGCAGCCAGGACCGGGGGGCCAGTCGGTATGGCTACACCTTC.

CDR3 sequence (DNA): TGTGCCAGCAGTTACGCTAGCGGGGCGGTGTATACGCAGTATTTT. Translated: CASSYASGAVYTQYF. This chain joins TRBV6-5 and TRBJ2-3; 9 nucleotides line up with TRBD2. CDR1 and CDR2 (germline): MNHEY, SVGAGI. V gave up 2 bases and J gave up 7 bases; unmatched junction bases: 7. The CDR3 has 15 residues.

The gene calls are TRBV7-2 and TRBJ2-3, with 10 bases fitting TRBD1. CDR3 size: 15 residues. Losses at the gene ends were 7 bases for V and 2 bases for J; bases not matched to a gene: 6. The germline gives CDR1 SGHTA, CDR2 FQGNSA. The DNA for the CDR3 is TGTGCCAGCATCGACAGGGGGCTTGTCACAGATACGCAGTATTTT. Its translation is CASIDRGLVTDTQYF.

The chain uses TRBV28 and TRBJ1-5, with TRBD1 matching over 11 bases. Germline CDR1 and CDR2: MDHEN and SYDVKM. V lost 5 bases to trimming and J lost 3 bases; unmatched junction nucleotides: 3. This CDR3 has 15 amino acids. CDR3 region: CASSRTGGTNQPQHF. DNA of the CDR3: TGTGCCAGCAGTAGGACAGGGGGCACCAATCAGCCCCAGCATTTT.

The rearrangement joins TRBV7-2 to TRBJ1-3, with 10 bases aligning to TRBD1. The trim removed 5 bases at V and 4 bases at J, leaving 8 bases unmatched. CDR3 length: 16 residues. Germline CDR1 reads SGHTA; CDR2 reads FQGNSA. The DNA of the CDR3 is TGTGCCAGCAGCATCCGACAGGGGGCGACGGGAAACACCATATATTTT. It translates to CASSIRQGATGNTIYF.

The chain carries TRBV6-2 or TRBV6-3 and TRBJ2-7, with a possible D match to TRBD2 (6 bases). CDR1 and CDR2 from the germline V gene are MNHEY and SVGEGT. This CDR3 has 14 amino acids. V lost 4 bases to trimming and J lost 10 bases, with 20 bases between them. Here the CDR3 DNA reads TGTGCCAGCAGTTCCGGGAGCCCCCTCGTTAAACAGTACTTC. Translating gives CASSSGSPLVKQYF.

CDR3 residues: CASVSPGQGNYNEQFF. DNA for the CDR3: TGTGCCAGTGTAAGCCCGGGACAGGGAAACTACAATGAGCAGTTCTTC. The rearrangement links TRBV19 to TRBJ2-1; 9 bases match TRBD1. Germline V gives CDR1 LNHDA, CDR2 SQIVND (reference sequence). J was trimmed by 3 bases and V by 8 bases; bases with no gene match: 11. The CDR3 sequence is 16 residues long.

This chain joins TRBV19 and TRBJ2-3; 14 bases line up with TRBD2. Per the germline V gene, CDR1 is LNHDA and CDR2 is SQIVND (reference sequence). CDR3 size: 16 residues. V lost 6 bases to trimming and J lost 2 bases; unmatched junction nucleotides: 4. CDR3 DNA: TGTGCCAGTAGGAGGACTAGCGGGGGGCACACAGATACGCAGTATTTT. This encodes CASRRTSGGHTDTQYF.

V gene TRBV19 combines with J gene TRBJ1-4; D remains ambiguous. Germline V CDR1 and CDR2: LNHDA, SQIVND (reference sequence). Trimming cost V 3 bases and J 4 bases, with 12 bases left between them. CDR3 length: 15 amino acids. The DNA for the CDR3 is TGTGCCAGTAGTATTAGGCCAGGCCTTAATGAAAAACTGTTTTTT. Protein: CASSIRPGLNEKLFF.

The V call is TRBV7-8, the J call TRBJ2-1, with 7 bases that match TRBD2. The CDR3 covers 16 residues. CDR1 is SGHVS, CDR2 FQNEAQ, per germline. V lost 2 bases, J lost 4 bases, and 8 bases stayed unmatched. The CDR3 reads CASSLKGLPSYNEQFF. Written as DNA, the CDR3 is TGTGCCAGCAGCTTAAAGGGACTACCGTCGTACAATGAGCAGTTCTTC.

The V and J genes are TRBV27 and TRBJ2-1; the match to TRBD2 covers 12 bases. Germline V CDR1 and CDR2: MNHEY, SMNVEV (reference sequence). After removal of 8 bases from V and 10 bases from J, the junction contained 9 bases not matched to a gene. The CDR3 has 14 residues. CDR3 coding DNA: TGTGCCAGCGGAAGACTAGCGGGAGAAAGCGAGCAGTTCTTC. This sequence encodes CASGRLAGESEQFF.

The rearrangement links TRBV7-3 to TRBJ2-3; 8 bases are a match to TRBD2. The CDR3 has 15 residues. CDR1 is SGHTA, CDR2 FQGTGA, per germline. V lost 5 bases to trimming and J lost 1 base; unmatched junction nucleotides: 5. This CDR3 reads CASSPAGGGTDTQYF. CDR3 DNA: TGTGCCAGCAGCCCGGCGGGGGGAGGCACAGATACGCAGTATTTT.

This clone is a singleton in its sample. The chain recombines TRBV11-2 with TRBJ1-1, with 8 bases fitting TRBD1. Germline loops: CDR1 SGHAT, CDR2 FQNNGV. With V trimmed by 4 bases and J by 5 bases, 6 bases remained unmatched. There are 14 residues in the CDR3. Here the CDR3 reads CASSSSRGLTEAFF. CDR3 coding DNA: TGTGCCAGCAGCTCATCCAGGGGGCTAACTGAAGCTTTCTTT.

This clone was observed a single time. The germline gene is not matched at one end of the junction; a read error may be the cause. This rearrangement joins TRBV20-1 to TRBJ2-7; possibly TRBD1 for D (6 bases). The CDR3 length is 11 residues. Germline CDR1 and CDR2: DFQATT and SNEGSKA (reference sequence). The CDR3 nucleotides are TGCAGTGCTAGAGAGGGGGCGACTCTTTTCTTC. Translating it yields CSAREGATLFF.

This CDR3 is CASSPRLTGDNSPLHF. CDR3 coding DNA: TGTGCCAGCAGCCCCCGTTTAACAGGAGATAATTCACCCCTCCACTTT. The rearrangement joins TRBV7-2 to TRBJ1-6; a weak D match, TRBD1 (5 bases). With 5 bases removed from V and 5 bases from J, the gap between germline ends came to 16 bases. CDR3 length equals 16 residues. Germline CDR1 is SGHTA and CDR2 is FQGNSA. Full variable domain (missing parts from reference TRBV7-2 and TRBJ1-6): GAGVSQSPSNKVTEKGKDVELRCDPISGHTALYWYRQSLGQGLEFLIYFQGNSAPDKSGLPSDRFSAERTGGSVSTLTIQRTQQEDSAVYLCASSPRLTGDNSPLHFGNGTRLTVT.

The J gene is TRBJ2-1, the V gene TRBV4-3, with D uncertain. This CDR3 comprises 15 residues. Deletions cut 0 bases from V and 2 bases from J, with 8 bases between. In germline, CDR1 is LGHNA, CDR2 YSLEER. In DNA form, the CDR3 reads TGCGCCAGCAGCCAAGAAAGCGTACCCTACAATGAGCAGTTCTTC. Translation gives CASSQESVPYNEQFF.